This T cell receptor beta chain was obtained from a study of blood T cell repertoires in COVID-19 (dated by TCRdb to the early 2020s). The study in broad terms: The collaborator samples originated in the United States, Italy and Spain and spanned the acute and convalescent phases of COVID-19. Nearly every sample came with metadata listing a de-identified subject ID, COVID-19 status, age in years and sex. Samples were obtained from the ongoing ImmuneRACE study (first 160 participants) and from approximately 1,200 subjects provided by 6 global collaborators. The dataset comprised deeply sampled blood TCRbeta repertoires from subjects exposed to, actively infected with, or recovered from COVID-19. The prospective study material was composed of cDNA or gDNA derived from T cells, B-cell-depleted T cells, or PBMCs. A freely available public database, intended as a resource for researchers studying the immune response to SARS-CoV-2, is where the repertoires were released. HLA class I and class II types, where available, came from metadata supplied by the sample provider rather than from assay-based typing.

Findings and caveats that apply to the study as a whole: Clinical and demographic metadata were provided uncurated, with the amount varying by source and participant.

With regard to this clone: Its antigen remains unidentified. No base quality information exists; no much larger clone differs at one position.

Participants in the prospective study were enrolled through a virtual design, were aged roughly 18 to 100 years, and lived in roughly 25 United States geographic areas. In the prospective study, participants were assigned to cohorts based on the clinical history participants reported in a screening survey and a study questionnaire. Recovered participants in ImmuneRACE Cohort 3 were defined as having two consecutive negative NP/OP PCR tests, clearance from a healthcare professional, or resolution of symptoms. Each participant in the prospective study had whole blood, serum and a nasopharyngeal or oropharyngeal swab collected by mobile phlebotomists. Prospective study participants could optionally give additional blood draws and questionnaires over an approximately 2-month period. Blood samples from the prospective study were shipped frozen or at room temperature prior to DNA extraction. TCRbeta CDR3 regions were amplified from genomic DNA using the immunoSEQ Assay, a bias-controlled multiplex PCR. From the authors' description of their analysis: Within the assay, amplification of reference gene primers was used to estimate how many nucleated cells each sample contained. To quantify the absolute abundance of each unique TCRbeta CDR3 rearrangement, sequence reads were collapsed and filtered. For each sample, productive Simpson clonality was calculated as the square root of Simpson's diversity index across productive rearrangements. The table comes from immuneACCESS by way of TCRdb, which keeps in-frame sequences with V and J called. Part of the clones is missing from these tables; in studies checked, under half for an unresolved V gene and the rest for unknown reasons. V, J and clone size derive from that table, while D and trimming were established from the DNA sequence. The sample table holds 200,000 to 300,000 clones, of which around nine tenths were seen once. Jointly, the top ten make up about 2.7% of the sample.

The CDR3 numbers 12 residues from cysteine through phenylalanine. Just the 36-base CDR3 DNA is kept, in frame starting at base 1. V gives up 5 bases and J gives up 10 bases, and the segment between their germline ends measures 14 bases. The germline V gene (reference sequence) specifies GTSNPN as CDR1 and SVGIG as CDR2. Sample: PBMCs or T cells enriched from blood (not recorded which). This receptor chain uses TRBV30 and TRBJ1-4; a tentative D match to TRBD1 spans 5 bases. The sequence came from a woman aged 18-30 years who had recovered from COVID-19. Read as DNA, the sequence is TGTGCCTGGGGGCGGGGCAGGATAAAACTGTTTTTT. Translated, it reads CAWGRGRIKLFF. With the portions outside the CDR3 filled from the reference TRBV30 and TRBJ1-4 genes, the complete variable region becomes SQTIHQWPATLVQPVGSPLSLECTVEGTSNPNLYWYRQAAGRGLQLLFYSVGIGQISSEVPQNLSASRPQDRQFILSSKKLLLSDSGFYLCAWGRGRIKLFFGSGTQLSVL.